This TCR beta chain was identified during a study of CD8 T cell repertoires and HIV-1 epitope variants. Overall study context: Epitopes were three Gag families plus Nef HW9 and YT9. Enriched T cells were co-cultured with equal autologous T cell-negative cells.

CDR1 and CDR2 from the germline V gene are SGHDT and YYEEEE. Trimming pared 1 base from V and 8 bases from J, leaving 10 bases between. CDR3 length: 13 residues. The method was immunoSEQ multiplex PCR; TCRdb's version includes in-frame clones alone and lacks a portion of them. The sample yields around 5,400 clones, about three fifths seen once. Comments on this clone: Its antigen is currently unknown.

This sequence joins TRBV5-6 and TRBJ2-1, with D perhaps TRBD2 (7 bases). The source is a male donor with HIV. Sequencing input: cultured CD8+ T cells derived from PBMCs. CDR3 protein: CASSLWGGYEQFF. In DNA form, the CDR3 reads TGTGCCAGCAGCTTGTGGGGGGGCTATGAGCAGTTCTTC.